This T cell receptor (beta chain) was identified in a study of neurological immune-mediated disorders. The cDNA was generated through 5'RACE incorporating 10-nucleotide random UMIs. From the 5' RACE reads, TCRdb called clonotypes with MiXCR, one entry per CDR3 protein. Among 26,000 or so distinct CDR3 sequences listed, 9.5% to 15% were seen once. This clonotype was detected many times. This CDR3 region has 14 residues. Germline lookup yields CDR1 SNHLY and CDR2 FYNNEI. The V gene lost 5 bases and the J gene lost 5 bases, with 15 bases spanning the gap. The sequencing sample was made of PBMCs. The chain recombines TRBV2 with TRBJ2-5, with a weak D call TRBD2 (6 bases). This TCR was recovered from a man between 60 and 70 years old in good health. CDR3 region: CASSLAGLAETQYF. DNA for the CDR3: TGTGCCAGCAGTCTCGCGGGACTTGCGGAGACCCAGTACTTC.